This T cell receptor beta chain is drawn from a study of CD8 T cells in ankylosing spondylitis. TCRdb itself ran the 5' RACE reads through MiXCR, one entry per CDR3 protein. The data show fewer than 400,000 distinct CDR3 sequences, under 25% seen once. The CDR3 is 15 residues long. The V and J ends lost 0 bases and 4 bases, in that order; junction bases with no gene match: 4. Germline assignment: CDR1 KGHSH and CDR2 LQKENI. Whole-study findings and limits: In ankylosing spondylitis blood, a motif of fewer than 10 highly homologous TCR beta variants appeared characteristic.

This clonotype was recorded many times. Antigen specificity is unknown. Sequencing input: blood, either unsorted or a sorted T cell fraction (not recorded which). The clonotype comes from a male donor with ankylosing spondylitis. The chain has TRBV18 and TRBJ2-7; the match to TRBD1 covers 9 bases. DNA for the CDR3: TGTGCCAGCTCACCACCGGGACAGGGTCGGTACGAGCAGTACTTC. Its protein is CASSPPGQGRYEQYF.